This TCR beta chain is from a study of early T cells in non-severe SARS-CoV-2 infection. Overall study: Sequencing input comprised bulk RNA from unsorted whole blood; chain pairing was not available.

TCRdb re-derived calls from the 5' RACE reads in MiXCR, one entry per CDR3 protein. The table shows approximately 31,000 distinct CDR3 sequences, with roughly 5.8% occurring only once. Study-level results: Matching with VDJdb favored anti-spike CD8 responses (missing private and CD4 specificities).

As to this clonotype: Antigen: not known.

The germline gives CDR1 SNHLY, CDR2 FYNNEI. The CDR3 contains 15 residues. Unmatched junction bases numbered 2, after V lost 5 bases and J lost 0 bases. The source material was whole blood. The TCR was taken from an adult who was a healthcare worker with PCR-confirmed SARS-CoV-2 infection or an uninfected control (not recorded which). This sequence joins TRBV2 and TRBJ2-1; 9 bases fit TRBD2. CDR3 sequence: CASSSSGSSYNEQFF. The CDR3 DNA is TGTGCCAGCAGTAGTAGCGGGAGCTCCTACAATGAGCAGTTCTTC.